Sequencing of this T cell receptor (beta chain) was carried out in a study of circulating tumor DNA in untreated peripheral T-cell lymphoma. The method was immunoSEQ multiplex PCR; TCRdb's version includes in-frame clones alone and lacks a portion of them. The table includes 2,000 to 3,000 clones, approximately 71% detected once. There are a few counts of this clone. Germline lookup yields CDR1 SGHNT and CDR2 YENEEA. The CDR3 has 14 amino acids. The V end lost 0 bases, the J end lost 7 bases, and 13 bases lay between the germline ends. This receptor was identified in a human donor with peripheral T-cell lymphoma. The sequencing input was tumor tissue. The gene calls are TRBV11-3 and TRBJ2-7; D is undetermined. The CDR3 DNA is TGTGCCAGCAGCTTAGATTGGAGAGGTGGGGAGCAGTACTTC. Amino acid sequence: CASSLDWRGGEQYF.